One TCR beta chain is described in this entry. The sample comes from a study of monozygotic twins with inflammatory bowel disease. Using eight separate reactions per sample, the authors generated cDNA. TCRdb reprocessed the 5' RACE reads; each CDR3 protein has one entry and no DNA is given. The sample includes 150,000 to 200,000 distinct CDR3 sequences. The CDR3 covers 14 residues. Material: blood. The chain carries TRBV12-3 or TRBV12-4 and TRBJ2-7. The source is a human donor with ulcerative colitis or Crohn's disease, or a healthy co-twin of an affected twin (not recorded which). The CDR3 loop reads CASSLASISYEQYF.